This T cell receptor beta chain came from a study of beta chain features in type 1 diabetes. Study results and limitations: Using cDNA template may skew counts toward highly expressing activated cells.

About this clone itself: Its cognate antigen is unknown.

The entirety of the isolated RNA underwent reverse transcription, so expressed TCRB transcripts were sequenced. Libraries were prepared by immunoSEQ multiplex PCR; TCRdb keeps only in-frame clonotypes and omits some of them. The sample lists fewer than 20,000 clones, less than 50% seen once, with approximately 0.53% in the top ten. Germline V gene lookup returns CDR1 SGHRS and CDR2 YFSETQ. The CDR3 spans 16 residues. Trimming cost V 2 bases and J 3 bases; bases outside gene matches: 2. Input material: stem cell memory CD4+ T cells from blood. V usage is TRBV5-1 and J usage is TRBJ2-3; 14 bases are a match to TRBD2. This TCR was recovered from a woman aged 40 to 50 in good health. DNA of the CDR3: TGCGCCAGCAGCTTAGGGACTAGCGGGGGAACAGATACGCAGTATTTT. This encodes CASSLGTSGGTDTQYF.